Below are 5 T cell receptor beta chains sequenced from a single sample in a study of OX40 agonist ivuxolimab in advanced cancers. The method behind the library was the immunoSEQ multiplex PCR assay. Imported from immuneACCESS, the table was reduced by TCRdb to in-frame sequences with V and J called. These copies leave out some clones; in studies compared against another copy, an unresolved V gene accounts for under half, and the cause of the remainder is not known. This sample is represented by tens of thousands of clones; 86% of them were singletons. The ten biggest clones cover approximately 2.5% of the sample. Here the sequenced sample was CD4+ or CD8+ T cells sorted from blood, taken in a trial of the OX40 agonist ivuxolimab. These receptors were obtained from an adult with an advanced solid tumor such as melanoma, head and neck, liver or kidney cancer.

The chain uses TRBV6-6 and TRBJ1-5; tentative D call: TRBD1 (5 bases). The germline V gene has CDR1 MNHNY and CDR2 SVGAGI (reference sequence). The CDR3 extends over 15 amino acids. The germline V and J ends were trimmed by 0 bases and 5 bases, with 11 bases remaining between them. Here the CDR3 reads CASSYSRGSHQPQHF. For the CDR3, the DNA is TGTGCCAGCAGTTACTCTCGGGGCTCTCATCAGCCCCAGCATTTT.

J is TRBJ1-5 and V is TRBV7-2, with D possibly being TRBD1 (5 bases). The CDR3 is 17 residues long. Trimming removed 4 bases from V and 2 bases from J, with 18 bases in between. Germline-derived CDR1 and CDR2 are SGHTA and FQGNSA. CDR3 sequence: CASSSRFGPGRNQPQHF. CDR3 DNA sequence: TGTGCCAGCAGCTCCCGCTTTGGGCCAGGGCGCAATCAGCCCCAGCATTTT.

This rearrangement joins TRBV29-1 to TRBJ1-4; 8 positions match TRBD1. V lost 7 bases, J lost 0 bases, and 10 bases stayed unmatched. Germline V lookup: CDR1 SQVTM, CDR2 ANQGSEA. This CDR3 spans 16 amino acids. In DNA form, the CDR3 reads TGCAGCGCGGGACAGGAAGGGTACGCAACTAATGAAAAACTGTTTTTT. Protein sequence: CSAGQEGYATNEKLFF.

The chain has TRBV19 and TRBJ2-1; 12 bases agree with TRBD1. J was trimmed by 7 bases and V by 4 bases; bases with no gene match: 8. From germline, CDR1 is LNHDA and CDR2 SQIVND (reference sequence). CDR3 length: 16 amino acids. The CDR3 loop reads CASSTRGQGARNEQFF. As DNA, the CDR3 is TGTGCCAGTAGTACGCGGGGACAGGGGGCAAGAAATGAGCAGTTCTTC.

The chain has TRBV6-5 and TRBJ2-3; TRBD2 might be the D (5 bases). Trimming removed 2 bases at V and 7 bases at J, with 19 bases between. CDR3 length equals 16 residues. In germline, CDR1 is MNHEY, CDR2 SVGAGI. The CDR3 DNA reads as TGTGCCAGCAGTTACCCCCTAGCTATGGCGGGTCATACGCAGTATTTT. It encodes CASSYPLAMAGHTQYF.